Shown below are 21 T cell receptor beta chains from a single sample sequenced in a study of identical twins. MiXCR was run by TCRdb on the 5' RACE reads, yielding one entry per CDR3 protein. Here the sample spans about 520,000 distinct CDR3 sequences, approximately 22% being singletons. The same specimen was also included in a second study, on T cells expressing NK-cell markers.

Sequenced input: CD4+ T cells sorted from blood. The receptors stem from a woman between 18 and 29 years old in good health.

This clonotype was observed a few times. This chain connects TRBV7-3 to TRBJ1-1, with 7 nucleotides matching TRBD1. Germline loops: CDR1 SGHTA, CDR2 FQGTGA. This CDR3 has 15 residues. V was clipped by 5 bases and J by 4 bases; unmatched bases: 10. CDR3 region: CASSHRGPQVTEAFF. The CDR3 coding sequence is TGTGCCAGCAGCCACAGGGGTCCTCAGGTCACTGAAGCTTTCTTT.

The CDR3: CASSLVRGRGTGELFF. CDR3 DNA sequence: TGTGCCAGCAGCTTAGTGAGAGGCAGAGGGACCGGGGAGCTGTTTTTT. The chain has TRBV11-2 and TRBJ2-2; TRBD2 is a possible D gene (5 bases). This CDR3 is built from 16 residues. Trimming shortened V by 1 base and J by 5 bases, and 14 bases separated the two germline ends. Germline CDR1 and CDR2: SGHAT and FQNNGV.

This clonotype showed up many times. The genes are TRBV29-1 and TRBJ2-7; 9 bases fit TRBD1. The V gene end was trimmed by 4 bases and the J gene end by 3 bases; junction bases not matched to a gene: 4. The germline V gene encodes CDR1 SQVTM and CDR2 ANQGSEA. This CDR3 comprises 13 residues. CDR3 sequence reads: CSVGSGQGYEQYF. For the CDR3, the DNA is TGCAGCGTTGGATCGGGACAGGGCTACGAGCAGTACTTC.

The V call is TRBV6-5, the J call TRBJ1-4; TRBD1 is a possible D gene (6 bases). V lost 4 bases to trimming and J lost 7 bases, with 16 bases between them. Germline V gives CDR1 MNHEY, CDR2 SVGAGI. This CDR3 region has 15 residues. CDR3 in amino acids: CASSSPGRGSEKLFF. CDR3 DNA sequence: TGTGCCAGCAGTTCCCCTGGCAGGGGAAGTGAAAAACTGTTTTTT.

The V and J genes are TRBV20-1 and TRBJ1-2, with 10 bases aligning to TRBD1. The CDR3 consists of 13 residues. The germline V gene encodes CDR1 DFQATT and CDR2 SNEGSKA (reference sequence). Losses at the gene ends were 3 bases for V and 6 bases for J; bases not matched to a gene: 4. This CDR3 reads CSASPGQGHGYTF. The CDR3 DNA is TGCAGTGCTAGCCCGGGACAGGGGCATGGCTACACCTTC.

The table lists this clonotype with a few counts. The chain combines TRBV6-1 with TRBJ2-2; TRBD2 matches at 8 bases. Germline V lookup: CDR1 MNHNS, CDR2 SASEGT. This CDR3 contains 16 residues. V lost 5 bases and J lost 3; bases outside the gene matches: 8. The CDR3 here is CASSPWTSTDTGELFF. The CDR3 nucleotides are TGTGCCAGCAGTCCCTGGACTAGCACGGACACCGGGGAGCTGTTTTTT.

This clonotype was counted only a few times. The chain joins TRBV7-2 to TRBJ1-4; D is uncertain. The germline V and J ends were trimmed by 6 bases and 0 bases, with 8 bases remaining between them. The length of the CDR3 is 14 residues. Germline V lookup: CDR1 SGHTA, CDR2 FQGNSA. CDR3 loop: CASRALATNEKLFF. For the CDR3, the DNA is TGTGCCAGCAGAGCCCTTGCAACTAATGAAAAACTGTTTTTT.

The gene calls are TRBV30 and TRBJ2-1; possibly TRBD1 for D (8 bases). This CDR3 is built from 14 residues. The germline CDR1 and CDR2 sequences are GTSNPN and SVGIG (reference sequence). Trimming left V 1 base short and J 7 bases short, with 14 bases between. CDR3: CAWSAYRGGNEQFF. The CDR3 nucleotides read TGTGCCTGGAGTGCATACAGGGGGGGGAATGAGCAGTTCTTC.

The CDR3 DNA sequence: TGTGCCAGCTGGATATTCAGGCGTAAGGGACAGAACACTGAAGCTTTCTTT. Protein sequence: CASWIFRRKGQNTEAFF. The V and J genes are TRBV21-1 and TRBJ1-1; the table assigns TRBD1, which was not confirmed against the DNA. TRBV21-1 is recorded as a pseudogene. The CDR3 covers 17 residues.

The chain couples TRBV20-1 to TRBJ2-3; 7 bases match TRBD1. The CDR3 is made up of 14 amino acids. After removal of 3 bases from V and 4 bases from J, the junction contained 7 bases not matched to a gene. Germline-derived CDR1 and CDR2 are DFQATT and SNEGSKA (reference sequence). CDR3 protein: CSARAGGRADTQYF. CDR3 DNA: TGCAGTGCTAGGGCAGGGGGAAGGGCAGATACGCAGTATTTT.

In DNA, the CDR3 is TGTGCCAGCAGAAAGGTGCCGGGACAGGGGAACTACGAGCAGTACTTC. Translation: CASRKVPGQGNYEQYF. This chain joins TRBV6-2 or TRBV6-3 and TRBJ2-7, with 10 bases fitting TRBD1. Germline lookup yields CDR1 MNHEY and CDR2 SVGEGT. This CDR3 comprises 16 residues. V was pared by 6 bases and J by 3 bases, with 11 bases of the junction left unmatched.

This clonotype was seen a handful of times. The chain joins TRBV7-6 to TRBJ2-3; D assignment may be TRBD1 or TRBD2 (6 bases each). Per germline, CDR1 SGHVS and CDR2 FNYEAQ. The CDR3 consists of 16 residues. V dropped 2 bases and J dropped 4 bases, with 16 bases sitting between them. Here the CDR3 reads CASSLTGTLFADTQYF. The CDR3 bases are TGTGCCAGCAGCTTAACAGGGACTCTGTTTGCAGATACGCAGTATTTT.

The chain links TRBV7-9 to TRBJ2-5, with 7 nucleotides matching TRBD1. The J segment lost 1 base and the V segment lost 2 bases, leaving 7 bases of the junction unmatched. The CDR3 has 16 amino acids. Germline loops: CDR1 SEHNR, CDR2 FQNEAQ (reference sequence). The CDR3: CASSLRPGGTQETQYF. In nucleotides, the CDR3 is TGTGCCAGCAGCTTAAGGCCAGGGGGAACCCAAGAGACCCAGTACTTC.

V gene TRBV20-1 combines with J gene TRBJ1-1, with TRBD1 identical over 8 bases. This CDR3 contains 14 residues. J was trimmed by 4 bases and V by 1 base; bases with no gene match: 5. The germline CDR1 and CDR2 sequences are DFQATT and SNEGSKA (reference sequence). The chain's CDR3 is CSARAGQGGTEAFF. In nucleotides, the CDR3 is TGCAGTGCTAGAGCAGGACAGGGCGGCACTGAAGCTTTCTTT.

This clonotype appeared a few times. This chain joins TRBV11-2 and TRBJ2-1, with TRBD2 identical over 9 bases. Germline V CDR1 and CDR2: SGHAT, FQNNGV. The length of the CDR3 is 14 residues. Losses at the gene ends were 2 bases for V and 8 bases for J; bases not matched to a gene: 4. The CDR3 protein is CASSLLVAGDEQFF. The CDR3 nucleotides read TGTGCCAGCAGCTTACTGGTAGCGGGGGATGAGCAGTTCTTC.

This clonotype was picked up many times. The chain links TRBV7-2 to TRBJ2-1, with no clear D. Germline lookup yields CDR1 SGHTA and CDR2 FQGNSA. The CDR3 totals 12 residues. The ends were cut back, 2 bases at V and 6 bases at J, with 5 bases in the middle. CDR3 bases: TGTGCCAGCAGCTTAATCGGCAATGAGCAGTTCTTC. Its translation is CASSLIGNEQFF. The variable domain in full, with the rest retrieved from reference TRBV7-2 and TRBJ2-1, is GAGVSQSPSNKVTEKGKDVELRCDPISGHTALYWYRQSLGQGLEFLIYFQGNSAPDKSGLPSDRFSAERTGGSVSTLTIQRTQQEDSAVYLCASSLIGNEQFFGPGTRLTVL.

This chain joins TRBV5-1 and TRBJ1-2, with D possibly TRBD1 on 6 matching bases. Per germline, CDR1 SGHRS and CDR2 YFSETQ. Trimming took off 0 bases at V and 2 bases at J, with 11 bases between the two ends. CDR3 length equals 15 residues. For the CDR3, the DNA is TGCGCCAGCAGCTTGGTACTCCAGGGGAACTATGGCTACACCTTC. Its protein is CASSLVLQGNYGYTF.

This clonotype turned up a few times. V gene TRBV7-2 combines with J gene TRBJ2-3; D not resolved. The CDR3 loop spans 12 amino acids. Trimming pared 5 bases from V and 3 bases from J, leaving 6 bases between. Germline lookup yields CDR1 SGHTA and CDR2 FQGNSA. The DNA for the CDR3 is TGTGCCAGCAGCAAACGAACAGATACGCAGTATTTT. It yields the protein CASSKRTDTQYF.

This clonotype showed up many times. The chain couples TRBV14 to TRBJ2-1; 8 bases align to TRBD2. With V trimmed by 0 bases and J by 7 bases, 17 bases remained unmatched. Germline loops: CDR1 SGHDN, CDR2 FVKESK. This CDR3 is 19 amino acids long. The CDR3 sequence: CASSQDPAGAPFTDNEQFF. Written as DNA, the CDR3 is TGTGCCAGCAGCCAAGATCCAGCGGGGGCGCCCTTTACGGATAATGAGCAGTTCTTC.

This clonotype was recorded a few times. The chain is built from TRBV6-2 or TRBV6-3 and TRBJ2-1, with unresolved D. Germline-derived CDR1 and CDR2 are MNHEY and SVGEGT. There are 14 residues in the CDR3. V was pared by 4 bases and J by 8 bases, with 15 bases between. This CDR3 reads CASSLKAWSHEQFF. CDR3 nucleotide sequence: TGTGCCAGCAGTTTAAAAGCCTGGAGCCATGAGCAGTTCTTC.

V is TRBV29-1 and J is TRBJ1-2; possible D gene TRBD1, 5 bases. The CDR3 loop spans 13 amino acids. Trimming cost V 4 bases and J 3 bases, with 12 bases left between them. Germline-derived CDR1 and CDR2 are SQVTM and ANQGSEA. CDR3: CSVVDSFDYGYTF. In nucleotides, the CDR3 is TGCAGCGTTGTTGACAGTTTTGACTATGGCTACACCTTC.